This record concerns one TCR beta chain sequence. 60 Vbeta and 13 Jbeta primers were used in PCR. Assay used: immunoSEQ multiplex PCR; TCRdb lists only in-frame clones, some missing. The sample contains approximately 100,000 clones, about 75% of which appear only once. This record comes from a study of cytomegalovirus exposure and HLA in healthy donors. The CDR3 runs 15 residues. CDR1 is SEHNR and CDR2 is FQNEAQ in the germline V gene (reference sequence). V was trimmed by 10 bases and J by 2 bases, leaving 19 bases between them. This sequence was found in a woman between 18 and 30 years old in good health and CMV-seropositive. Sequenced: PBMCs. J is TRBJ2-3 and V is TRBV7-9; weak D call: TRBD2 (6 bases). The CDR3, as DNA: TGTGCCATCACCTGGGTAGCGGAGTCCACAGATACGCAGTATTTT. It encodes CAITWVAESTDTQYF.